This TCR beta chain was identified during a study of read filtering for tumor transcriptome and immune sequencing (dated by TCRdb to the early 2020s). Concerning the study at large: The cohort was composed of approximately 17 male and 14 to 15 female patients, with a mean age of approximately 70 years and an age range of roughly 45 to 85. By revised international staging, eight or nine patients were R-ISS I, 15 to 20 were R-ISS II and 7 were R-ISS III. Whole-transcriptome libraries were prepared with the TruSeq RNA Access Library Prep Kit after DNase treatment. Per sample, about 4.05 to 11 million TCR-region mapped reads were obtained with IR-seq, compared with only roughly 85 to 1,300 with RNA-seq. Using the same bone marrow samples, the study compared TCR repertoires obtained by targeted immune repertoire sequencing with those obtained by bulk whole-transcriptome sequencing. A main aim was a read-filtering strategy for immune repertoire data, specifically whether clonotypes supported by a single read should be removed. Broad study findings and their caveats: Clonotypes were captured by IR-seq at much higher depth and more reliably than by RNA-seq, and smaller IR-seq throughput was sufficient for identification of most shared clonotypes. When single-read clonotypes were removed, the proportions of shared clonotypes in IR-seq and RNA-seq correlated more strongly. The sorted CD138-negative fraction was a mixed bone marrow immune population, not purified T cells. Single-read clonotypes made up 80% to 85% of clonotypes but roughly 3.2% of total reads in IR-seq, and roughly three quarters of clonotypes and about 45% of reads in RNA-seq.

Every patient had bone marrow sampled at the time of active disease. Bone marrow mononuclear cells were isolated by Ficoll-Hypaque density gradient centrifugation. Myeloma plasma cells were removed and CD138-negative cells were obtained by negative selection following labeling with CD138 magnetic microbeads on a MACS separator. Flow cytometry on an Attune NxT with CD138 antibodies was used to check the purity of the isolated cells. Total RNA was extracted with TRIzol reagent and quantified with a NanoDrop spectrophotometer. For each patient, paired RNA-seq and IR-seq were run on the CD138-negative bone marrow sample from that patient. V has 3 bases trimmed and J has 5 bases trimmed; junction bases matching no gene number 4. CDR1 and CDR2 are read off the germline V gene as SQVTM and ANQGSEA. From the cysteine up to the phenylalanine, the CDR3 has a length of 13 residues. CDR3 DNA only is kept here, 39 bases in frame from base 1.

TCR libraries were constructed from roughly 400 ng RNA using the Immunoverse kit, and molecular barcoded adaptors covering alpha/delta and beta/gamma chains were employed. The same RNA used for transcriptome sequencing was used for TCR library preparation. Sequencing of TCR libraries was carried out on an Illumina HiSeq 4000 with 2 x 150 cycles. From the authors' description of their analysis: TCR reads were aligned to human V, D, J and C references and assembled into CDR3 clonotypes with MiXCR, including quality filtering and error correction. The tcR package in R was used to analyze clonotype counts and gene usage diversity. Raw mapping reads were checked after the RNA-seq reads had been mapped by STAR aligner version 2.5.3a onto the human GRCh37 genome. To test how sequencing depth affected the clonotypes detected, IR-seq fastq files were randomly downsampled with Seqtk 1.3. The public reads were reanalyzed by TCRdb: fastp trimming at Q25, MiXCR alignment, in-frame beta chains only. Records with the same CDR3 protein are collapsed into one entry carrying the most frequent genes and DNA. These V and J calls rely on TCRdb rather than the paper's analysis. Here the sample has over 50,000 distinct CDR3 sequences; 15% to 20% occur a single time. 9.5% to 13% of the sample goes to the ten largest clones.

This clonotype was observed at least ten times. The target of this receptor is not known. No quality values exist for individual bases; no much larger clone is one base distant. The chain couples TRBV29-1 to TRBJ2-5, and 9 bases in between align with TRBD2. The origin of this receptor is a donor aged 40 or older with multiple myeloma. Sequenced input: a population of CD138-negative cells sorted from bone marrow. The cell subset or site tag for this specimen amounts to: bone marrow mononuclear cells depleted of CD138+ plasma/myeloma cells by negative magnetic selection. The CDR3 amino acid sequence is: CSVDRAGGETQYF. In nucleotides, the sequence is TGCAGCGTTGATCGAGCGGGAGGTGAGACCCAGTACTTC.